The 5 T cell receptor beta chains given below trace back to one sample, sequenced in a study of blood T cell repertoires in COVID-19. Measured with immunoSEQ multiplex PCR; TCRdb has only the in-frame clones, and not every one. In the table there are about 58,000 clones, 80% to 90% of which are singletons. The source material was peripheral blood. The receptor set was obtained from a man aged 60 to 75 with acute or convalescent COVID-19.

The V gene is TRBV30, the J gene TRBJ1-6, with 7 bases identical to TRBD1. V lost 1 base and J lost 6; bases outside the gene matches: 0. CDR1 and CDR2 from the germline V gene are GTSNPN and SVGIG (reference sequence). The CDR3 is made up of 13 amino acids. The CDR3 coding sequence is TGTGCCTGGAGTGGACAGGGTAATTCACCCCTCCACTTT. This gives the protein CAWSGQGNSPLHF. Drawing the rest from reference TRBV30 and TRBJ1-6, the complete variable domain is SQTIHQWPATLVQPVGSPLSLECTVEGTSNPNLYWYRQAAGRGLQLLFYSVGIGQISSEVPQNLSASRPQDRQFILSSKKLLLSDSGFYLCAWSGQGNSPLHFGNGTRLTVT.

The chain combines TRBV9 with TRBJ1-6, with 7 positions matching TRBD1. The ends lost 4 bases at V and 8 bases at J; junction bases unmatched: 9. The CDR3 length is 15 residues. The germline V gene has CDR1 SGDLS and CDR2 YYNGEE. The DNA for the CDR3 is TGTGCCAGCAGCTCAGTAGGGACAGATGATTCACCCCTCCACTTT. Translated, it gives CASSSVGTDDSPLHF.

This chain links TRBV3-1 (or the pseudogene TRBV3-2) with TRBJ2-4, with 9 positions matching TRBD1. The CDR3 consists of 17 residues. V was clipped by 0 bases and J by 6 bases; unmatched bases: 9. Per the germline V gene, CDR1 is LGHDT and CDR2 is YNNKEL (reference sequence). In nucleotides, the CDR3 is TGTGCCAGCAGCCAAGATTTTACAGGGGGCGAGGGAAACATTCAGTACTTC. It specifies CASSQDFTGGEGNIQYF.

This chain connects TRBV11-3 to TRBJ1-6, with a possible D match to TRBD1 (5 bases). CDR1 is SGHNT, CDR2 YENEEA, per germline. Trimming removed 4 bases from V and 7 bases from J, with 14 bases in between. CDR3 size: 15 residues. This CDR3 reads CASSSSTALNSPLHF. The CDR3 coding sequence is TGTGCCAGCAGCTCGTCGACAGCCCTCAATTCACCCCTCCACTTT.

This chain uses TRBV14 with TRBJ2-2, with unresolved D. Germline lookup yields CDR1 SGHDN and CDR2 FVKESK. The ends were cut back, 4 bases at V and 8 bases at J, with 8 bases in the middle. The CDR3 contains 12 residues. CDR3 sequence: CASSPRVGELFF. CDR3 coding DNA: TGTGCCAGCAGCCCGCGTGTGGGGGAGCTGTTTTTT.